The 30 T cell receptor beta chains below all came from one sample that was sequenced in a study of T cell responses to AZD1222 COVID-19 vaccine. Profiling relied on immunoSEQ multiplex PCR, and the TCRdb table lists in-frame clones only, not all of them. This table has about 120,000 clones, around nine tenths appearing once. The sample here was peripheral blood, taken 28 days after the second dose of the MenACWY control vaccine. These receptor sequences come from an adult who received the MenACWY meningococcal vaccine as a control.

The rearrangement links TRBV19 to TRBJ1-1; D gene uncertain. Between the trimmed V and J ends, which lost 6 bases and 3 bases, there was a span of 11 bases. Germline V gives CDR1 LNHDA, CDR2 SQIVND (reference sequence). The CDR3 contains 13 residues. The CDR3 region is CASSLDTYTEAFF. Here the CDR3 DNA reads TGTGCCAGTAGCCTCGACACCTACACTGAAGCTTTCTTT.

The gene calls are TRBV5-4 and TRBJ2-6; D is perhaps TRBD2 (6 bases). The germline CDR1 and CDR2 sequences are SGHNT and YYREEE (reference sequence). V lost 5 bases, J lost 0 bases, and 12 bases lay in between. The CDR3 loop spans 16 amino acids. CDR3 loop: CASRSGGSSGANVLTF. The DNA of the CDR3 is TGTGCCAGCAGGTCTGGGGGGTCCTCTGGGGCCAACGTCCTGACTTTC.

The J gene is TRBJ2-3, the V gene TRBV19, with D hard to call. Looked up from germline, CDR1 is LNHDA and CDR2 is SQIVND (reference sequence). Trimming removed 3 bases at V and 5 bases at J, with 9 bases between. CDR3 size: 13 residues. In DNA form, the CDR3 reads TGTGCCAGTAGTATGAGAGATGGAGATACGCAGTATTTT. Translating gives CASSMRDGDTQYF.

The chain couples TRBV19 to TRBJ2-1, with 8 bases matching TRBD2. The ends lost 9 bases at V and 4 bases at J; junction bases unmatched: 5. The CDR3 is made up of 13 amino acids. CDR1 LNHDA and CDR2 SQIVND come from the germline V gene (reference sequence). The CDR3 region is CASQTSAYNEQFF. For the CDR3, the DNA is TGTGCCAGCCAGACTAGCGCGTACAATGAGCAGTTCTTC.

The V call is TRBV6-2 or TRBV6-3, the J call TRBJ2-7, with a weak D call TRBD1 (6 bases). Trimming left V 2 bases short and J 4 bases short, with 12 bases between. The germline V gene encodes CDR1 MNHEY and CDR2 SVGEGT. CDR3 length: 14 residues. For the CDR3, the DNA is TGTGCCAGCAGTTACCAAGCAGGGACATACGAGCAGTACGTC. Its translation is CASSYQAGTYEQYV.

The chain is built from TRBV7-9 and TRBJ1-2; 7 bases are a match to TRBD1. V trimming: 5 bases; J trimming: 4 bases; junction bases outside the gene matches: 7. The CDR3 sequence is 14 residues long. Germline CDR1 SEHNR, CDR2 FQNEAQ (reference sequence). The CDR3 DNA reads TGTGCCAGCAGCCCGGGGGCAGGGGGCTATGGCTACACCTTC. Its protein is CASSPGAGGYGYTF.

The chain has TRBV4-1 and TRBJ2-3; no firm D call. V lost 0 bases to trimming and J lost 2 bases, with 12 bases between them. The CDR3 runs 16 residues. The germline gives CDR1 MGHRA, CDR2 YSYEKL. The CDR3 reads CASSQDSGKVTDTQYF. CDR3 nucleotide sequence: TGCGCCAGCAGCCAAGATAGTGGAAAAGTCACAGATACGCAGTATTTT.

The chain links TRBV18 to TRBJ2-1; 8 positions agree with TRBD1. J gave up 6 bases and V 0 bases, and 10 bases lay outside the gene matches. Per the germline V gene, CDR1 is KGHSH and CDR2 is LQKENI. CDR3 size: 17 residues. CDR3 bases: TGTGCCAGCTCACCACCTTTTCATCAGGGGGCTCCCAATGAGCAGTTCTTC. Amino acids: CASSPPFHQGAPNEQFF.

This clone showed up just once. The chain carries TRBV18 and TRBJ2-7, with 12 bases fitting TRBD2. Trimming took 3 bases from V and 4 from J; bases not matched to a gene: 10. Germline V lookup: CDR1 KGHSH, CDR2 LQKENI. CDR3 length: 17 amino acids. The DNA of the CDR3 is TGTGCCAGCTCACCCCAGACTAGCGGGAGCCAAGGTTACGAGCAGTACTTC. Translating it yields CASSPQTSGSQGYEQYF.

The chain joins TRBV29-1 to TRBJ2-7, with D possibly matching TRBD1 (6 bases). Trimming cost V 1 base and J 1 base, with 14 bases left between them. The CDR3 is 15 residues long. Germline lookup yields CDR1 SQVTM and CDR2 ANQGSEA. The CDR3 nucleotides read TGCAGCGTTGAAGTTTGGCAGGGGTTATCCTACGAGCAGTACTTC. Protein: CSVEVWQGLSYEQYF.

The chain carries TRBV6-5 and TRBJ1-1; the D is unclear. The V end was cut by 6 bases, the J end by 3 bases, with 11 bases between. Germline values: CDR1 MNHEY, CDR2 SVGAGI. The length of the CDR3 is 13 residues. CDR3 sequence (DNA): TGTGCCAGCAGGCGGACGGGGTACACTGAAGCTTTCTTT. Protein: CASRRTGYTEAFF.

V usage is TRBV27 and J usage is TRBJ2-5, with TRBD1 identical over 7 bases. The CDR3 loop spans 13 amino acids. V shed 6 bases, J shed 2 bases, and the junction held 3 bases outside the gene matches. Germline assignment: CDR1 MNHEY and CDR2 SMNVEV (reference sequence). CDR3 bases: TGTGCCAGCAGCGGACAGGTGCAAGAGACCCAGTACTTC. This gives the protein CASSGQVQETQYF.

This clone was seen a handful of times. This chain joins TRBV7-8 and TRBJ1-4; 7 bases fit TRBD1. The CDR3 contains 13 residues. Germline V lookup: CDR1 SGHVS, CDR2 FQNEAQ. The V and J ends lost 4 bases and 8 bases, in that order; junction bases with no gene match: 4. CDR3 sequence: CASSYDREEKLFF. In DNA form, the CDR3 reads TGTGCCAGCAGCTACGACAGGGAGGAAAAACTGTTTTTT.

The CDR3, as DNA: TGTGTCAGAAGCTCTGAGGGACTAGCGGGAAAAGCGAACACCGGGGAGCTGTTTTTT. This gives the protein CVRSSEGLAGKANTGELFF. The V and J genes are TRBV7-5 and TRBJ2-2; no DNA check was done on the table's D call, TRBD2. TRBV7-5 counts as a pseudogene. The CDR3 has 19 residues.

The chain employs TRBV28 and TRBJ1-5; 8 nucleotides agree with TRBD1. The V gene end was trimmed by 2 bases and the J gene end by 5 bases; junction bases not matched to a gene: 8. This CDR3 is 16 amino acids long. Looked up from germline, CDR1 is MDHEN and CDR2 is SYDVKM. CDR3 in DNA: TGTGCCAGCAGTTTACCCCGAACAGGGGGGTATCAGCCCCAGCATTTT. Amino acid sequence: CASSLPRTGGYQPQHF.

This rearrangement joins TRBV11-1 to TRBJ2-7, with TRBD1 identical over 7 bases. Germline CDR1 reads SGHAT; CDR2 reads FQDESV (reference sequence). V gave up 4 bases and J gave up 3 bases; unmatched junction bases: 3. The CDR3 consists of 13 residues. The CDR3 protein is CASSSTGNYEQYV. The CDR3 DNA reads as TGTGCCAGCAGCTCGACAGGGAACTACGAGCAGTACGTC.

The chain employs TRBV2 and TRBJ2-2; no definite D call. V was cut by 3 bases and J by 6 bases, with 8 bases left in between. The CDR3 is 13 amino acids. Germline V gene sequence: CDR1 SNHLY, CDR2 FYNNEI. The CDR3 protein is CASSEAVPGELFF. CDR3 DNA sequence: TGTGCCAGCAGTGAGGCCGTCCCCGGGGAGCTGTTTTTT.

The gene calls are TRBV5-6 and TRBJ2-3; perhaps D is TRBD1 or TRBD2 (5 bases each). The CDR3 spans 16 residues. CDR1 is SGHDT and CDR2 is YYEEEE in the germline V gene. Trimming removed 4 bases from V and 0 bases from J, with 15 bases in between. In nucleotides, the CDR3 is TGTGCCAGCAGCGGGGGATTTGACCTTAGCACAGATACGCAGTATTTT. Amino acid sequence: CASSGGFDLSTDTQYF.

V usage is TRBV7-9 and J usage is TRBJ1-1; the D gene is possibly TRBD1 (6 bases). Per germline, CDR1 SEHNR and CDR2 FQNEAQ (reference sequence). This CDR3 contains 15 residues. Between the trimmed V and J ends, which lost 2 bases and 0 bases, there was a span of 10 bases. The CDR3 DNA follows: TGTGCCAGCAGCTTAAGGGGGTTGGTGAACACTGAAGCTTTCTTT. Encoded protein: CASSLRGLVNTEAFF.

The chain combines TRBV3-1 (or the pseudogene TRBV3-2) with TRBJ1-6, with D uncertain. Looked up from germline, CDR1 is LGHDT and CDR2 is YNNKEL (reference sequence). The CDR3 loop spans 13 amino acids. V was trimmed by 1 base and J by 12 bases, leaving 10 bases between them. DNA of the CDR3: TGTGCCAGCAGCCAAGGAGGACTGGGACCCCTCCACTTT. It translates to CASSQGGLGPLHF.

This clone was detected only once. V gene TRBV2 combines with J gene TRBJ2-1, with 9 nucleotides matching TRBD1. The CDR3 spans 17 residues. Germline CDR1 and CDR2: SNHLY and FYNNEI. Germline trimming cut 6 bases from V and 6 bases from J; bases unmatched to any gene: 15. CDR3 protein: CASSVPGQGRVTNEQFF. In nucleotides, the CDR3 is TGTGCCAGCAGCGTCCCGGGACAGGGCCGGGTAACCAATGAGCAGTTCTTC. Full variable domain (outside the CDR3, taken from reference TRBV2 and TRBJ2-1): EPEVTQTPSHQVTQMGQEVILRCVPISNHLYFYWYRQILGQKVEFLVSFYNNEISEKSEIFDDQFSVERPDGSNFTLKIRSTKLEDSAMYFCASSVPGQGRVTNEQFFGPGTRLTVL.

DNA of the CDR3: TGCAGCGTTGATAGCGGCCTAGTGTTCGATGAGCAGTTCTTC. As protein: CSVDSGLVFDEQFF. This chain connects TRBV29-1 to TRBJ2-1, with a possible D match to TRBD2 (6 bases). This CDR3 is built from 14 residues. V lost 3 bases and J lost 8, with 17 bases in between. Germline assignment: CDR1 SQVTM and CDR2 ANQGSEA.

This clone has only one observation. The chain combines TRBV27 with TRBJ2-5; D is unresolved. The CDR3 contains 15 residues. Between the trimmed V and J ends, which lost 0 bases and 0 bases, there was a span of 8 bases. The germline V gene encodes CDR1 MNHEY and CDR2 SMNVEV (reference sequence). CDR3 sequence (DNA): TGTGCCAGCAGTTTATCGCCGGGCCACCAAGAGACCCAGTACTTC. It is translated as CASSLSPGHQETQYF.

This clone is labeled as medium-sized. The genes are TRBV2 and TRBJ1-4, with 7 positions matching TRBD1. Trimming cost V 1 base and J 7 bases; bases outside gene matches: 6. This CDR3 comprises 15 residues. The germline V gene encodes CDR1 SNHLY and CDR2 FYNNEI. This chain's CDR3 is CASSEGQGEVEKLFF. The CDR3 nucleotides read TGTGCCAGCAGTGAAGGCCAGGGGGAAGTTGAAAAACTGTTTTTT.

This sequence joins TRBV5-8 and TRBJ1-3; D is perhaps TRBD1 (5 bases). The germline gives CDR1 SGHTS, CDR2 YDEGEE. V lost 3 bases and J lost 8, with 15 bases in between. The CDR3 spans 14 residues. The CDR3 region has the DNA TGTGCCAGCAGCTATTCAGCAGGAGGGGACACCATATATTTT. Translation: CASSYSAGGDTIYF.

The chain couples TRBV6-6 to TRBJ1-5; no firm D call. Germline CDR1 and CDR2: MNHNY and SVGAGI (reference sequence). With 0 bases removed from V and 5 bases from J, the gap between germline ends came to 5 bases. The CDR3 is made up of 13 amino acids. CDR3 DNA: TGTGCCAGCAGTTACTCGCGAGATCAGCCCCAGCATTTT. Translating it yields CASSYSRDQPQHF.

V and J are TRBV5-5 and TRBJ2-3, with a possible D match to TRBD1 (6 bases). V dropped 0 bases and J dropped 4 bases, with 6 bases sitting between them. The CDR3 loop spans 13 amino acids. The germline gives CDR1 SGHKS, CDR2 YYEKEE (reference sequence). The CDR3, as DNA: TGTGCCAGCAGCTTGGAGGGGGCAGATACGCAGTATTTT. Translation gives CASSLEGADTQYF.

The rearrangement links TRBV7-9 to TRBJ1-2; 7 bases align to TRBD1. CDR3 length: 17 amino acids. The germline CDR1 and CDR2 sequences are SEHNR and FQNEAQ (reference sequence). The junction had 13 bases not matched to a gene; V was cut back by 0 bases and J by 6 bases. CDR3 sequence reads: CASSLAQAGDRANGYTF. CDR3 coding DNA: TGTGCCAGCAGCTTAGCTCAGGCCGGAGACAGGGCCAATGGCTACACCTTC. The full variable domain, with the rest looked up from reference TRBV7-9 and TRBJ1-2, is DTGVSQNPRHKITKRGQNVTFRCDPISEHNRLYWYRQTLGQGPEFLTYFQNEAQLEKSRLLSDRFSAERPKGSFSTLEIQRTEQGDSAMYLCASSLAQAGDRANGYTFGSGTRLTVV.

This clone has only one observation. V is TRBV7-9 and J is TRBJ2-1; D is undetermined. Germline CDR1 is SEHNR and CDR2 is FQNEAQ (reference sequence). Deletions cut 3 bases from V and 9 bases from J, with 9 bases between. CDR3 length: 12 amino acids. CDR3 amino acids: CASSFDGGEQFF. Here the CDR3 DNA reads TGTGCCAGCAGCTTCGACGGCGGTGAGCAGTTCTTC. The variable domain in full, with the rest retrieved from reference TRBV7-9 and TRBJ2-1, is DTGVSQNPRHKITKRGQNVTFRCDPISEHNRLYWYRQTLGQGPEFLTYFQNEAQLEKSRLLSDRFSAERPKGSFSTLEIQRTEQGDSAMYLCASSFDGGEQFFGPGTRLTVL.

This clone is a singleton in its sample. The CDR3 sequence: CASSSRTGVNEQYF. The CDR3 bases are TGTGCCAGCAGCTCCCGGACAGGGGTGAACGAGCAGTACTTC. The V call is TRBV7-2, the J call TRBJ2-7; 9 nucleotides match TRBD1. Germline CDR1 reads SGHTA; CDR2 reads FQGNSA. The CDR3 has 14 amino acids. J lost 5 bases, V lost 4 bases, and 6 bases had no gene match.